A selection of T cell receptor beta chains follows, all from one sample in a study of blood T cell repertoires in COVID-19. Generated by immunoSEQ multiplex PCR, the TCRdb table keeps only in-frame clones and is missing some. Of under 200,000 clones in the sample, approximately 86% were seen once. Specimen: peripheral blood. The receptors here all came from a middle-aged man with active or convalescent COVID-19. Both conserved end residues are part of each CDR3.

V: TRBV5-1
J: TRBJ1-3
CDR3: CASSFRVGANTIYF

V: TRBV10-2
J: TRBJ1-5
CDR3: CASQDRNSNQPQHF

V: TRBV11-3
J: TRBJ1-2
CDR3: CASSPMGRGYGYTF

V: TRBV7-9
J: TRBJ2-3
CDR3: CASSLQGGGTQYF

V: TRBV11-3
J: TRBJ2-3
CDR3: CASSLSPWTGSDTQYF

V: TRBV18
J: TRBJ1-3
CDR3: CASSLDRGRNTIYF

V: TRBV5-1
J: TRBJ2-7
CDR3: CASSSLNLERNTYEQYF

V: TRBV7-8
J: TRBJ1-5
CDR3: CASSEDSYSNQPQHF

V: TRBV29-1
J: TRBJ1-2
CDR3: CSVEHGRGYGYTF

V: TRBV6-5
J: TRBJ2-5
CDR3: CASSYGPGQGKETQYF

V: TRBV7-2
J: TRBJ1-1
CDR3: CASSARAGGMSEAFF

V: TRBV2
J: TRBJ2-7
CDR3: CASNQRQSSYEQYF

V: TRBV5-8
J: TRBJ1-4
CDR3: CASSSSWGGRVNNEKLFF

V: TRBV6-5
J: TRBJ2-7
CDR3: CASSYYGDRSYEQYF

V: TRBV10-3
J: TRBJ2-1
CDR3: CATLAGGARGGEQFF

V: TRBV5-1
J: TRBJ2-5
CDR3: CASSPLAGTGQETQYF

V: TRBV10-3
J: TRBJ2-7
CDR3: CAIRRALAGGYEQYF

V: TRBV28
J: TRBJ2-2
CDR3: CASSALGEGFLANTGELFF

V: TRBV24-1
J: TRBJ2-1
CDR3: CATSDSEPAGVYNEQFF

V: TRBV6-5
J: TRBJ1-5
CDR3: CASGLFNQPQHF

V: TRBV10-1
J: TRBJ2-7
CDR3: CATTRGSEWGNSYEQYF

V: TRBV6-5
J: TRBJ1-2
CDR3: CASSRTGHYGYTF

V: TRBV4-2
J: TRBJ1-1
CDR3: CASSQEEWARGTEAFF

V: TRBV5-6
J: TRBJ1-5
CDR3: CASSHREYSNQPQHF

V: TRBV5-1
J: TRBJ2-3
CDR3: CASSAPLSDTDTQYF

V: TRBV6-5
J: TRBJ2-2
CDR3: CASSSRLAGEELFF

V: TRBV9
J: TRBJ1-3
CDR3: CASSDPIGSGNTIYF

V: TRBV19
J: TRBJ2-7
CDR3: CASSIDLGVNEQYF

V: TRBV7-9
J: TRBJ1-4
CDR3: CASSLETGGNEKLFF

V: TRBV7-9
J: TRBJ2-5
CDR3: CASSLGGTGQETQYF

V: TRBV11-2
J: TRBJ2-1
CDR3: CASSLLWGGRNEQFF

V: TRBV25-1
J: TRBJ2-7
CDR3: CASSDSLPPHEQYF

V: TRBV27
J: TRBJ1-2
CDR3: CASSYRDREYGYTF

V: TRBV24-1
J: TRBJ2-7
CDR3: CATSDFPTGAWSRQYF

V: TRBV4-3
J: TRBJ2-7
CDR3: CASSQGDLASNEQYF

V: TRBV6-2/TRBV6-3
J: TRBJ2-3
CDR3: CASSPARSYHTQYF

V: TRBV9
J: TRBJ1-2
CDR3: CASSVAIGVGYGYTF

V: TRBV4-2
J: TRBJ2-1
CDR3: CASSQFTSGNNEQFF

V: TRBV5-1
J: TRBJ2-7
CDR3: CASSLGQARDEQYF

V: TRBV24-1
J: TRBJ1-2
CDR3: CATSDRGQGAFGGYTF

V: TRBV29-1
J: TRBJ1-1
CDR3: CSARTGVGEKDTEAFF

V: TRBV11-2
J: TRBJ1-2
CDR3: CASSSRGSNYGYTF

V: TRBV5-1
J: TRBJ1-1
CDR3: CASSPPGLWNTEAFF

V: TRBV5-8
J: TRBJ1-2
CDR3: CASSLKTGGNYGYTF

V: TRBV6-5
J: TRBJ1-1
CDR3: CASTQDRVNEAFF

V: TRBV5-1
J: TRBJ2-4
CDR3: CASSSETGWGNIQYF

V: TRBV7-6
J: TRBJ2-1
CDR3: CASSLGLAGGHNEQFF

V: TRBV12-3/TRBV12-4
J: TRBJ2-7
CDR3: CASSFGGTYEQYF

V: TRBV4-3
J: TRBJ2-1
CDR3: CASSQAGVANEQFF

V: TRBV6-6
J: TRBJ2-7
CDR3: CASRVTGFSYEQYF

V: TRBV10-3
J: TRBJ2-3
CDR3: CAISGSGSLTDTQYF

V: TRBV5-1
J: TRBJ1-1
CDR3: CASSRTVDRVNTEAFF

V: TRBV3-1/TRBV3-2
J: TRBJ1-1
CDR3: CASSQGGGHTEAFF

V: TRBV6-5
J: TRBJ1-1
CDR3: CASSYHHRVRWTEAFF